This TCR beta chain was obtained from a study of glioma-infiltrating T cells after dendritic cell vaccination. At the level of the study: Monocyte-derived dendritic cells, cultured 7 to 8 days with IL-4 and GM-CSF, were pulsed with autologous tumor lysate.

Time point meaning: after dendritic cell vaccination, including at tumor progression/relapse. Fresh-frozen tumor tissue and more than two years of survival data were available for all. Before vaccination, two weeks after the third vaccination, and at progression, PBMC were collected. CDR3 length equals 15 residues. The germline V gene has CDR1 MNHEY and CDR2 SVGAGI. The V gene lost 2 bases and the J gene lost 0 bases, with 8 bases spanning the gap. Whole-study results and caveats: Complete blood and tumor specimen sets were limited to few patients.

Profiling relied on immunoSEQ multiplex PCR, and the TCRdb table lists in-frame clones only, not all of them. The data hold tens of thousands of clones, with approximately 89% observed a single time. As regards this clone: Its antigen is still unknown.

The starting material was blood, obtained after dendritic cell vaccination. This receptor was taken from a human donor with glioblastoma. This chain connects TRBV6-5 to TRBJ1-3; D gene ambiguous. CDR3 nucleotides: TGTGCCAGCAGTTACGGCAGAAACTCTGGAAACACCATATATTTT. This encodes CASSYGRNSGNTIYF.